Listed here are 2 T cell receptor beta chains from one sample, sequenced in a study of read filtering for tumor transcriptome and immune sequencing. This library used approximately 390 ng RNA and molecular barcoded adaptors spanning alpha/delta and beta/gamma chains. TCRdb fed the reads into MiXCR, producing one record per CDR3 protein. The sample consists of 100,000 to 150,000 distinct CDR3 sequences, roughly 13% of them appearing once. The sample was a population of CD138-negative cells sorted from bone marrow. The receptors were gathered from a donor over 35 with multiple myeloma.

This clonotype was recorded at least ten times. The gene calls are TRBV2 and TRBJ2-3; 8 nucleotides line up with TRBD2. The CDR3 totals 16 residues. CDR1 is SNHLY, CDR2 FYNNEI, per germline. The V segment lost 6 bases and the J segment 2 bases; nucleotides outside the gene matches: 10. Written as DNA, the CDR3 is TGTGCCAGCAGCGGACTAGCCCGTGTTGTCACAGATACGCAGTATTTT. It is translated as CASSGLARVVTDTQYF.

Many counts were recorded for this clonotype. The CDR3 bases are TGTGCCAGCAGCATCTCTGGGGATACGCAGTATTTT. It codes for CASSISGDTQYF. V and J are TRBV7-9 and TRBJ2-3; D unresolved. The CDR3 runs to 12 residues. V lost 5 bases, J lost 6 bases, and 9 bases lay in between. Germline V gives CDR1 SEHNR, CDR2 FQNEAQ (reference sequence).